The 20 T cell receptor beta chains reported below all come from one sample, sequenced in a study of shared clonotypes between healthy human individuals. Libraries were prepared by immunoSEQ multiplex PCR; TCRdb keeps only in-frame clonotypes and omits some of them. The sample includes about 330,000 clones, around two thirds of them seen just once. The material sequenced was memory CD4+ T cells sorted from blood. As to subset: CD45RA-negative fraction. These receptors were collected from a young man in good health.

This clone was observed once. The chain combines TRBV29-1 with TRBJ1-4; weak D call: TRBD1 (5 bases). Germline values: CDR1 SQVTM, CDR2 ANQGSEA. V was clipped by 5 bases and J by 3 bases, with 19 bases between them. The CDR3 sequence is 16 residues long. Here the CDR3 DNA reads TGCAGCGTTAAAAGGGGTGGGGCCGGGGCTAATGAAAAACTGTTTTTT. Protein product: CSVKRGGAGANEKLFF.

CDR3 protein: CASTKDRGAYEQYF. The CDR3, as DNA: TGTGCCAGCACCAAGGACAGGGGCGCCTACGAGCAGTACTTC. The chain links TRBV6-1 to TRBJ2-7; 9 nucleotides match TRBD1. With 7 bases clipped from V and 2 bases from J, the junction kept 6 bases outside the gene matches. Germline V lookup: CDR1 MNHNS, CDR2 SASEGT. The CDR3 is made up of 14 amino acids.

The CDR3 reads CASSTDRVGHYEQYF. For the CDR3, the DNA is TGTGCCAGCAGCACAGACAGGGTGGGCCACTACGAGCAGTACTTC. The gene calls are TRBV7-9 and TRBJ2-7; 7 positions match TRBD1. Germline lookup yields CDR1 SEHNR and CDR2 FQNEAQ (reference sequence). The CDR3 is 15 residues long. V lost 5 bases, J lost 3 bases, and 10 bases stayed unmatched.

The J gene is TRBJ2-1, the V gene TRBV11-2; possibly TRBD2 for D (6 bases). Germline lookup yields CDR1 SGHAT and CDR2 FQNNGV. V lost 2 bases and J 6 bases, leaving 14 bases between the germline ends. The CDR3 covers 15 residues. Written as DNA, the CDR3 is TGTGCCAGCAGCTTACCGCCAGCGGGTGTCAATGAGCAGTTCTTC. Its translation is CASSLPPAGVNEQFF. The entire variable domain, with the rest obtained from reference TRBV11-2 and TRBJ2-1, is as follows: EAGVAQSPRYKIIEKRQSVAFWCNPISGHATLYWYQQILGQGPKLLIQFQNNGVVDDSQLPKDRFSAERLKGVDSTLKIQPAKLEDSAVYLCASSLPPAGVNEQFFGPGTRLTVL.

CDR3 DNA: TGTGCCAGCAGTGCGGGCCCCGGGCTCTATGGCTACACCTTC. Translating gives CASSAGPGLYGYTF. The chain links TRBV6-4 to TRBJ1-2; D gene ambiguous. Germline CDR1 MRHNA, CDR2 SNTAGT. The CDR3 extends over 14 amino acids. V was clipped by 4 bases and J by 4 bases, with 13 bases between them.

This clone has only a few counts. The chain employs TRBV4-3 and TRBJ1-4; 8 bases line up with TRBD1. CDR3 length: 16 residues. Per the germline V gene, CDR1 is LGHNA and CDR2 is YSLEER. Trimming cost V 0 bases and J 8 bases; bases outside gene matches: 8. The chain's CDR3 is CASSQDGQGRPEKLFF. Here the CDR3 DNA reads TGCGCCAGCAGCCAAGACGGACAGGGTCGCCCAGAAAAACTGTTTTTT.

This chain joins TRBV28 and TRBJ2-7, with D hard to call. The V end lost 4 bases, the J end lost 4 bases, and 5 bases lay between the germline ends. Germline V CDR1 and CDR2: MDHEN, SYDVKM. The CDR3 spans 11 residues. The CDR3 DNA follows: TGTGCCAGCAGTTCACAATACGAGCAGTACTTC. Residues: CASSSQYEQYF.

This rearrangement joins TRBV5-1 to TRBJ2-3; weak D call: TRBD1 (6 bases). Per germline, CDR1 SGHRS and CDR2 YFSETQ. The CDR3 loop spans 16 amino acids. The V and J ends lost 3 bases and 0 bases respectively, with 14 bases between them. This chain's CDR3 is CASSYGGGASTDTQYF. In nucleotides, the CDR3 is TGCGCCAGCAGCTATGGGGGCGGCGCCAGCACAGATACGCAGTATTTT.

The chain combines TRBV6-1 with TRBJ2-2; D call uncertain. The CDR3 has 16 amino acids. Looked up from germline, CDR1 is MNHNS and CDR2 is SASEGT. V dropped 4 bases and J dropped 6 bases, with 18 bases sitting between them. CDR3 protein: CASSGRAAFEAGELFF. DNA for the CDR3: TGTGCCAGCAGTGGCCGGGCCGCGTTTGAGGCCGGGGAGCTGTTTTTT.

This clone was picked up one time. This chain links TRBV7-9 with TRBJ2-1; 8 nucleotides agree with TRBD1. Germline trimming cut 11 bases from V and 2 bases from J; bases unmatched to any gene: 5. The CDR3 contains 13 residues. Germline values: CDR1 SEHNR, CDR2 FQNEAQ (reference sequence). CDR3 region: CAGGQGTYNEQFF. CDR3 sequence (DNA): TGTGCCGGAGGACAGGGCACCTACAATGAGCAGTTCTTC.

V and J are TRBV5-1 and TRBJ2-1; 9 bases align to TRBD1. V was pared by 4 bases and J by 7 bases, with 9 bases of the junction left unmatched. Germline V gives CDR1 SGHRS, CDR2 YFSETQ. The length of the CDR3 is 15 residues. For the CDR3, the DNA is TGCGCCAGCAGCGGAGGACAGGGGAACACGAATGAGCAGTTCTTC. This gives the protein CASSGGQGNTNEQFF.

The rearrangement uses TRBV28 and TRBJ1-1, with 7 bases identical to TRBD1. In germline, CDR1 is MDHEN, CDR2 SYDVKM. The length of the CDR3 is 14 residues. V trimming: 4 bases; J trimming: 7 bases; junction bases outside the gene matches: 9. The CDR3 DNA sequence: TGTGCCAGCAGTTCCTACAGGGGAGGGAGTGAAGCTTTCTTT. This gives the protein CASSSYRGGSEAFF. The full variable domain, rest sourced from reference TRBV28 and TRBJ1-1, is DVKVTQSSRYLVKRTGEKVFLECVQDMDHENMFWYRQDPGLGLRLIYFSYDVKMKEKGDIPEGYSVSREKKERFSLILESASTNQTSMYLCASSSYRGGSEAFFGQGTRLTVV.

This sequence joins TRBV6-6 and TRBJ2-7; D gene ambiguous. Germline lookup yields CDR1 MNHNY and CDR2 SVGAGI (reference sequence). Trimming removed 3 bases from V and 5 bases from J, with 11 bases in between. The CDR3 has 13 residues. CDR3 in amino acids: CASSYEKEDEQYF. The CDR3 DNA reads TGTGCCAGCAGTTATGAAAAAGAGGACGAGCAGTACTTC.

This clone occurred once. The J gene is TRBJ2-2, the V gene TRBV10-3; 10 bases map to TRBD2. After removal of 5 bases from V and 3 bases from J, the junction contained 9 bases not matched to a gene. The germline V gene encodes CDR1 ENHRY and CDR2 SYGVKD. The CDR3 covers 17 residues. The CDR3 region has the DNA TGTGCCATCAGTACTAGCGGGAACGGGCCGGACACCGGGGAGCTGTTTTTT. It codes for CAISTSGNGPDTGELFF.

The rearrangement links TRBV7-8 to TRBJ2-7; D is unresolved. The CDR3 spans 13 residues. Trimming removed 0 bases from V and 4 bases from J, with 7 bases in between. The germline V gene encodes CDR1 SGHVS and CDR2 FQNEAQ. In DNA, the CDR3 is TGTGCCAGCAGCTTAGCGCAACAGTACGAGCAGTACTTC. Its protein is CASSLAQQYEQYF.

The CDR3, as DNA: TGTGCCAGCAGCCGCTTACTATCGGCCCAGTACTTC. This codes for CASSRLLSAQYF. V gene TRBV7-8 combines with J gene TRBJ2-5, with no clear D. V shed 5 bases and J shed 9 bases, with 13 bases lying between them. Per the germline V gene, CDR1 is SGHVS and CDR2 is FQNEAQ. The CDR3 is made up of 12 amino acids.

The chain recombines TRBV10-1 with TRBJ2-1, with D perhaps given as TRBD1 or TRBD2 (6 bases each). Per germline, CDR1 WNHNN and CDR2 SYGVQD (reference sequence). V lost 5 bases to trimming and J lost 5 bases, with 19 bases between them. The CDR3 length is 16 residues. The DNA for the CDR3 is TGCGCCAGCAGTCGAGGGGTTGGAGGGACACACAATGAGCAGTTCTTC. Translation gives CASSRGVGGTHNEQFF.

This clone was observed a few times. The chain carries TRBV9 and TRBJ2-2; 9 nucleotides match TRBD2. The CDR3 sequence is 14 residues long. V lost 6 bases and J lost 6; bases outside the gene matches: 6. Germline V gene sequence: CDR1 SGDLS, CDR2 YYNGEE. The CDR3 here is CASKRTSAPGELFF. The CDR3 coding sequence is TGTGCCAGCAAGCGGACTAGCGCCCCCGGGGAGCTGTTTTTT.

The chain uses TRBV7-2 and TRBJ2-5, with TRBD1 as a possible D gene (6 bases). The CDR3 spans 14 residues. Germline CDR1 reads SGHTA; CDR2 reads FQGNSA. The ends were cut back, 5 bases at V and 1 base at J, with 11 bases in the middle. As DNA, the CDR3 is TGTGCCAGCAGCCTATGGACAGTCCAAGAGACCCAGTACTTC. It is translated as CASSLWTVQETQYF.

The CDR3 region is CASSLAADGTTQYF. As DNA, the CDR3 is TGTGCCAGCAGCTTGGCCGCCGATGGGACGACGCAGTATTTT. The rearrangement uses TRBV5-4 and TRBJ2-3; the D call may be TRBD1 or TRBD2 (5 bases each). Per the germline V gene, CDR1 is SGHNT and CDR2 is YYREEE (reference sequence). V was pared by 0 bases and J by 9 bases, with 14 bases between. This CDR3 has 14 amino acids.